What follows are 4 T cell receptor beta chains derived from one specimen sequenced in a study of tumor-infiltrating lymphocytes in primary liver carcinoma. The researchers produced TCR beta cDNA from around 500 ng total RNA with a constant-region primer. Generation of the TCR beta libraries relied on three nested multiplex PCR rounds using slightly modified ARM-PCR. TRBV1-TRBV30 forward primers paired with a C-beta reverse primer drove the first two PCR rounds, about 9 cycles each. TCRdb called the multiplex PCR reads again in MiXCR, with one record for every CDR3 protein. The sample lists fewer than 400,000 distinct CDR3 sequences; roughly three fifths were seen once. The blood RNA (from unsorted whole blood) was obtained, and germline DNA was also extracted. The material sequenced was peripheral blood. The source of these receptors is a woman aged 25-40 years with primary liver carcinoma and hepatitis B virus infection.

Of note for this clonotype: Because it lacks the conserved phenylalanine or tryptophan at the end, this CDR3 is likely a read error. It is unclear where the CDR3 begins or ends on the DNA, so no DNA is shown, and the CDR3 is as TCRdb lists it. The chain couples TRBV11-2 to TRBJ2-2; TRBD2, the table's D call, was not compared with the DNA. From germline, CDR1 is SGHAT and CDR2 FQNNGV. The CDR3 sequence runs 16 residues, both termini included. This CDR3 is CASSLKGLASTGELFL.

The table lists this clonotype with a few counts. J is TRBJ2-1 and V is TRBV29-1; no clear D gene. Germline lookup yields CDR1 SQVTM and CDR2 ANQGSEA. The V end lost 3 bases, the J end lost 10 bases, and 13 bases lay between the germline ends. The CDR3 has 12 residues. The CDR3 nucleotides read TGCAGCGTTGAGGTGGGTTCATGGGAGCAGTTCTTC. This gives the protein CSVEVGSWEQFF.

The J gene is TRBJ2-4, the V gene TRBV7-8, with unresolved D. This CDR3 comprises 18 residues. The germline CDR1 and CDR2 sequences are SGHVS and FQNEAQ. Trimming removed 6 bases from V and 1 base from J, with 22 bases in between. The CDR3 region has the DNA TGTGCCAGCAGTTTTAGCCCACTTCAGGCTTTGGCCAAAAACATTCAGTACTTC. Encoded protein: CASSFSPLQALAKNIQYF.

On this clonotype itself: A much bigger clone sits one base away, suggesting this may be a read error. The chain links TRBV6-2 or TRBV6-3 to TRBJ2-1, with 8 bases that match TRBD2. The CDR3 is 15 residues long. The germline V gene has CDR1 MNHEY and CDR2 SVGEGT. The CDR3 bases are TGTGACAGCAGTCCGGGACTAGGAACCTACAATGAGCAGTTCTTC. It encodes CDSSPGLGTYNEQFF.